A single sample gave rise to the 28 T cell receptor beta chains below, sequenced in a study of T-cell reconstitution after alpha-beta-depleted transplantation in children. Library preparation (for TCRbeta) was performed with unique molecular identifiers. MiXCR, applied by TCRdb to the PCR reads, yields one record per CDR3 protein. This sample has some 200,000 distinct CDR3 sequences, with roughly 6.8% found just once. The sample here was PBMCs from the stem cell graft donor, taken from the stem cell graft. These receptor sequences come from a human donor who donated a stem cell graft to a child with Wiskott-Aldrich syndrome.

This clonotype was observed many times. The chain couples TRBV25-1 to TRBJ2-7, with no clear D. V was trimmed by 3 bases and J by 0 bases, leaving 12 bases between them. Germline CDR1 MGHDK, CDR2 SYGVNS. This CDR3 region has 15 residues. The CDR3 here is CASSEGSSFSYEQYF. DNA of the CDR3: TGTGCCAGCAGTGAGGGTAGCTCCTTCTCCTACGAGCAGTACTTC.

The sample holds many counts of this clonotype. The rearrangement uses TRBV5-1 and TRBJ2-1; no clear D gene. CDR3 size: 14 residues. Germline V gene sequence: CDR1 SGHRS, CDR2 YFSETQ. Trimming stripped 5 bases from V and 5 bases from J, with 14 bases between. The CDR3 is CASSSDPSDNEQFF. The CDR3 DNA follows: TGCGCCAGCAGTTCAGATCCCTCGGACAATGAGCAGTTCTTC.

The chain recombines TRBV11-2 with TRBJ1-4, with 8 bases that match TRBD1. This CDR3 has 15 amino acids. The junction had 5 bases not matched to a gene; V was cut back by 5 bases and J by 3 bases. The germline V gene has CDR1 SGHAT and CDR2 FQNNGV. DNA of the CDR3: TGTGCCAGCAGCCGGACAGGGAGTTCTAATGAAAAACTGTTTTTT. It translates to CASSRTGSSNEKLFF.

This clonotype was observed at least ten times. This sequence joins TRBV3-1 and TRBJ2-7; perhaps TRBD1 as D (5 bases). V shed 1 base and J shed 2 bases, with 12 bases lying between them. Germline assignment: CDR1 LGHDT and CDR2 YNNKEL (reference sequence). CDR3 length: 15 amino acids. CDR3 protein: CASSQGMSGTYEQYF. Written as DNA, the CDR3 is TGTGCCAGCAGCCAAGGTATGTCAGGGACCTACGAGCAGTACTTC.

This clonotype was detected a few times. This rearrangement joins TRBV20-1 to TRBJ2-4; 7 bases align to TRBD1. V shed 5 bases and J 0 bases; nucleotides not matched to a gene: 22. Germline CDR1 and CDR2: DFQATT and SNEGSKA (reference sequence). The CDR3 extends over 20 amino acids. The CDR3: CSAESGTDKKADLAKNIQYF. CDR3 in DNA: TGCAGTGCTGAATCCGGGACAGATAAGAAAGCTGACCTAGCCAAAAACATTCAGTACTTC.

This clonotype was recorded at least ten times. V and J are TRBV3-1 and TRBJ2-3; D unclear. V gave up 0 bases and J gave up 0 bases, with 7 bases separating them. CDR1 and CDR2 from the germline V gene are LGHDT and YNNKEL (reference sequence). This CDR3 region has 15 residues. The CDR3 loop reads CASSQDPVSTDTQYF. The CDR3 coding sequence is TGTGCCAGCAGCCAAGATCCCGTAAGCACAGATACGCAGTATTTT.

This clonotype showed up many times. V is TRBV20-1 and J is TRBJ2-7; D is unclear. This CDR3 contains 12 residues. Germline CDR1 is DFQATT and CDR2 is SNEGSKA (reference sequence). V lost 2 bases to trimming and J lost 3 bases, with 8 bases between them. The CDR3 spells CSARPRFYEQYF. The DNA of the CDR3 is TGCAGTGCTAGACCCCGGTTCTACGAGCAGTACTTC.

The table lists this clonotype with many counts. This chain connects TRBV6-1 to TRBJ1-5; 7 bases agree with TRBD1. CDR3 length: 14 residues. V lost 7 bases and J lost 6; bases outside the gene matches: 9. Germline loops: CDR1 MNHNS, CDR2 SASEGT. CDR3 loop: CASKETGVSQPQHF. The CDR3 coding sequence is TGTGCCAGCAAAGAAACAGGGGTGAGTCAGCCCCAGCATTTT.

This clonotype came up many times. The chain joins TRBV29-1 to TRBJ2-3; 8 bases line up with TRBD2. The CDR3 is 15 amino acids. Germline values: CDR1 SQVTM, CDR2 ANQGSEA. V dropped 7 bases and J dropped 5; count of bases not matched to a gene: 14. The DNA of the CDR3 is TGCAGCGCTAGCCTGGCGGGAGGAGGTGGAGATACGCAGTATTTT. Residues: CSASLAGGGGDTQYF.

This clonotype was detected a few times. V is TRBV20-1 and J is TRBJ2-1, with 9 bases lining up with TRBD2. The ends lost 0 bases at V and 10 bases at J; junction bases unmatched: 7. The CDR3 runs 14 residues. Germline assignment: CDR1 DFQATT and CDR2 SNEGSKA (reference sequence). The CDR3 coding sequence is TGCAGTGCTAGAGAACCTAGCGGGATCGGGGAGCAGTTCTTC. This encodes CSAREPSGIGEQFF.

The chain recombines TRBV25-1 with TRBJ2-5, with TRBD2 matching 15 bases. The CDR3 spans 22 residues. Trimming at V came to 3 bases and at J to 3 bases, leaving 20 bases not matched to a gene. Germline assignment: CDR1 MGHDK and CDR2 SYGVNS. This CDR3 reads CASSEGARVGLGLAGGKETQYF. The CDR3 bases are TGTGCCAGCAGTGAGGGGGCTCGCGTGGGGTTAGGACTAGCGGGAGGGAAAGAGACCCAGTACTTC. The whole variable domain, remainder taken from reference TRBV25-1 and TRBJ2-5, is EADIYQTPRYLVIGTGKKITLECSQTMGHDKMYWYQQDPGMELHLIHYSYGVNSTEKGDLSSESTVSRIRTEHFPLTLESARPSHTSQYLCASSEGARVGLGLAGGKETQYFGPGTRLLVL.

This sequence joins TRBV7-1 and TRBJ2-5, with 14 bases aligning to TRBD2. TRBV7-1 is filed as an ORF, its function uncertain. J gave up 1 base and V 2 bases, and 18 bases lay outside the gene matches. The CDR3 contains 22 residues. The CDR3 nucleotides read TGTGCCAGCAGCTCAAACGAATATCCCGCCGGGACTAGCGGGAGCATCCAAGAGACCCAGTACTTC. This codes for CASSSNEYPAGTSGSIQETQYF.

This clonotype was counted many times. CDR3: CASSQDKTWGANVLTF. The CDR3 bases are TGCGCCAGCAGCCAAGATAAAACATGGGGGGCCAACGTCCTGACTTTC. The chain joins TRBV4-1 to TRBJ2-6; D gene ambiguous. The CDR3 runs to 16 residues. Germline CDR1 and CDR2: MGHRA and YSYEKL. V dropped 0 bases and J dropped 4 bases, with 10 bases sitting between them.

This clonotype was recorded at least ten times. This chain's CDR3 is CSATWAQSGRGTYEQYF. The CDR3, as DNA: TGCAGTGCTACTTGGGCCCAAAGCGGGAGAGGAACCTACGAGCAGTACTTC. The chain links TRBV20-1 to TRBJ2-7; 8 bases match TRBD2. Trimming at V came to 4 bases and at J to 2 bases, leaving 16 bases not matched to a gene. The CDR3 is 17 amino acids. Germline values: CDR1 DFQATT, CDR2 SNEGSKA (reference sequence).

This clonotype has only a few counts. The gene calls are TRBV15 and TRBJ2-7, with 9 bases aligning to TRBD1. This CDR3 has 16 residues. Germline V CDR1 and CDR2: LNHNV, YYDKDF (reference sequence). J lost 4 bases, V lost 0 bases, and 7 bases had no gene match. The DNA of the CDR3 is TGTGCCACCAGCAGAGAAGGGACAGGGCTAGGGTACGAGCAGTACTTC. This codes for CATSREGTGLGYEQYF.

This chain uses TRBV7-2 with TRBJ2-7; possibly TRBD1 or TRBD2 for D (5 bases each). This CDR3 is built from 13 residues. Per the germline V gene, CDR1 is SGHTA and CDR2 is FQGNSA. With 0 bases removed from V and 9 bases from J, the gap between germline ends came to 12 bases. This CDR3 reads CASSLAGARGQYF. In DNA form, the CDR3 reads TGTGCCAGCAGCTTAGCCGGGGCCCGGGGGCAGTACTTC.

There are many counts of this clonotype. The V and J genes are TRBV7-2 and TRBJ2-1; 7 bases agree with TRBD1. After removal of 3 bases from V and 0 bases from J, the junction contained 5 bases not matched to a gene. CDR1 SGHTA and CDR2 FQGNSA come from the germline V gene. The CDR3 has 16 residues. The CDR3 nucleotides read TGTGCCAGCAGCTTGAACAGGGACAGCTCCTACAATGAGCAGTTCTTC. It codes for CASSLNRDSSYNEQFF.

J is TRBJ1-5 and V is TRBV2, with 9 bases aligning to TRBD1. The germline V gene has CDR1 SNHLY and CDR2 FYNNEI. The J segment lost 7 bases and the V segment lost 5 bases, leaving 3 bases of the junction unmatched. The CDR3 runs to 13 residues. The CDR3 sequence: CASSTGGWQPQHF. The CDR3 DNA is TGTGCCAGCAGTACAGGGGGCTGGCAGCCCCAGCATTTT.

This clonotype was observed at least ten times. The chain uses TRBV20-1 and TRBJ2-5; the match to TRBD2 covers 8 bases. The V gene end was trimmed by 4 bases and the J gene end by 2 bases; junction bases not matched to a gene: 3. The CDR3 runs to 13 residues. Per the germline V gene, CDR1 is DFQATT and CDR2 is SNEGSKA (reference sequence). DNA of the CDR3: TGCAGTGCTACTGCGGGGGGACAAGAGACCCAGTACTTC. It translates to CSATAGGQETQYF.

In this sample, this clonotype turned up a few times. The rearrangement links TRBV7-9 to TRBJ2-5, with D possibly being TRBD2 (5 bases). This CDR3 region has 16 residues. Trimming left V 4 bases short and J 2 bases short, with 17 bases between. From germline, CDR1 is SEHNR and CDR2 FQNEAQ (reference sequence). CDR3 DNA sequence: TGTGCCAGCAGCTCCCGGGGATGGGTTTTGCAAGAGACCCAGTACTTC. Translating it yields CASSSRGWVLQETQYF.

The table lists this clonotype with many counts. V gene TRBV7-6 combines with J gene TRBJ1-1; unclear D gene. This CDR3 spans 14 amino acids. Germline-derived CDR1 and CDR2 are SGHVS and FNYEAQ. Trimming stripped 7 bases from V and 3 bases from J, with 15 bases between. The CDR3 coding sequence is TGTGCCAGCACCTCGTCCCAGATATACACTGAAGCTTTCTTT. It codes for CASTSSQIYTEAFF.

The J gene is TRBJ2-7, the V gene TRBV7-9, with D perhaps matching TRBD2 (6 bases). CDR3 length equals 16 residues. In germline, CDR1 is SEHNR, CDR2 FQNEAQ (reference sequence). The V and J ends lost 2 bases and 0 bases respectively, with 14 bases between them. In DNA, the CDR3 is TGTGCCAGCAGCTTACACGGAGGGGACCTCTCCTACGAGCAGTACTTC. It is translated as CASSLHGGDLSYEQYF. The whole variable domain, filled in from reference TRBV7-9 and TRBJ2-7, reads DTGVSQNPRHKITKRGQNVTFRCDPISEHNRLYWYRQTLGQGPEFLTYFQNEAQLEKSRLLSDRFSAERPKGSFSTLEIQRTEQGDSAMYLCASSLHGGDLSYEQYFGPGTRLTVT.

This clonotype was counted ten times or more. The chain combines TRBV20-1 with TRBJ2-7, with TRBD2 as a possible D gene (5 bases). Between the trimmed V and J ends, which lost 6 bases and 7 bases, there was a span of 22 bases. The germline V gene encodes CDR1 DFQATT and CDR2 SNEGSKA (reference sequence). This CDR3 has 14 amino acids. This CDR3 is CSARRSGGTGEQYF. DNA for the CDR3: TGCAGTGCGAGGAGGTCTGGCGGCACGGGAGAGCAGTACTTC.

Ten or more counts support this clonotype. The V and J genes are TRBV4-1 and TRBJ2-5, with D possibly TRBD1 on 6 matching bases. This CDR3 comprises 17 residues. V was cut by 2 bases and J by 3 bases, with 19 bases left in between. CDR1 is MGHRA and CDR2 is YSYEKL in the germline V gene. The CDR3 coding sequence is TGCGCCAGCAGCCAAAGAGTAGGGGGAATATCTGAAGAGACCCAGTACTTC. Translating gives CASSQRVGGISEETQYF.

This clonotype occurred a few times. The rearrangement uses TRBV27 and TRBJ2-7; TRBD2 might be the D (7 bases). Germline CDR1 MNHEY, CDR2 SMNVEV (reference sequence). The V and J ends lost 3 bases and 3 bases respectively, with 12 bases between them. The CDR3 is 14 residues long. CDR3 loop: CASSFRGGIYEQYF. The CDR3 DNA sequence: TGTGCCAGCAGTTTTAGGGGGGGGATCTACGAGCAGTACTTC.

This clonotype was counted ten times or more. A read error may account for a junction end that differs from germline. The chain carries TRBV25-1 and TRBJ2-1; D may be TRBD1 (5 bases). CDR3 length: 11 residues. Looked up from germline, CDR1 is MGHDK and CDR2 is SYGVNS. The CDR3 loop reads CASSEFLGHVF. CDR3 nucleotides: TGTGCCAGCAGTGAATTCCTCGGACATGTCTTC. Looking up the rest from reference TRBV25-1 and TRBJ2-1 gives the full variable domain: EADIYQTPRYLVIGTGKKITLECSQTMGHDKMYWYQQDPGMELHLIHYSYGVNSTEKGDLSSESTVSRIRTEHFPLTLESARPSHTSQYLCASSEFLGHVFGPGTRLTVL.

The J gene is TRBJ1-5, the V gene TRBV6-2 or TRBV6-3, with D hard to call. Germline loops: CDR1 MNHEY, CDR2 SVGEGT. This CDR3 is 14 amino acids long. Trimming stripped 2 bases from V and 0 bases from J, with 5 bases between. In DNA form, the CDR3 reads TGTGCCAGCAGTTACCCAGATAGCAATCAGCCCCAGCATTTT. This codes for CASSYPDSNQPQHF.

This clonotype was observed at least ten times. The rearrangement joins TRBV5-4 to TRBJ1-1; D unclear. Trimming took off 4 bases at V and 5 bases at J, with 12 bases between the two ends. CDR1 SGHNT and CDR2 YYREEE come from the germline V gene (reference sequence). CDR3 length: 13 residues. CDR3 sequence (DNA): TGTGCCAGCAGCCCCCTTCCCTTGACTGAAGCTTTCTTT. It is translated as CASSPLPLTEAFF.